This T cell receptor beta chain was retrieved from a study of blood T cell repertoires in COVID-19 (dated by TCRdb to between 2020 and 2021). Looking at the study overall: Samples covering the acute and convalescent phases of COVID-19 were provided by collaborators in the United States, Italy and Spain. The prospective study material was composed of cDNA or gDNA derived from T cells, B-cell-depleted T cells, or PBMCs. Subjects who had been exposed to COVID-19, were actively infected with it, or had recovered from it provided the deeply sampled blood TCRbeta repertoires that made up the dataset. A freely available public database, intended as a resource for researchers studying the immune response to SARS-CoV-2, is where the repertoires were released. Samples were obtained from the ongoing ImmuneRACE study (first 160 participants) and from over 1,000 subjects provided by 6 global collaborators. A de-identified subject ID, COVID-19 status, age in years and sex were almost always included in the sample metadata. HLA class I and class II types, where available, came from metadata supplied by the sample provider rather than from assay-based typing.

The collaborating institutions used their own protocols to collect whole blood in K2EDTA tubes. Collaborator samples were shipped for TCRbeta analysis as frozen whole blood, isolated PBMCs, or DNA extracted from either sample type. Comment on this clone: The specificity of this receptor is unknown. No base qualities exist here, and no much larger clone lies one base off it.

The paper's findings and limits, for the study overall: How much clinical and demographic metadata was included differed by source and by participant, and the metadata was provided uncurated.

The immunoSEQ Assay, a bias-controlled multiplex PCR, was used to amplify TCRbeta CDR3 regions from genomic DNA. Per the original workflow: The number of nucleated cells in each sample was estimated from the amplification of reference gene primers within the assay. To quantify the absolute abundance of each unique TCRbeta CDR3 rearrangement, sequence reads were collapsed and filtered. For each sample, productive Simpson clonality was calculated by taking the square root of Simpson's diversity index across productive rearrangements. Held by TCRdb, this immuneACCESS table contains in-frame sequences only and omits some clones. Under half of the omission traces to an unresolved V gene where checked; the cause of the rest is unknown. V, J and clone size derive from that table, while D and trimming were established from the DNA sequence. For this sample there are more than 140,000 clones; approximately 80% appear just once. Roughly 6.8% of the sample is in the top ten clones.

Including cysteine and phenylalanine, the CDR3 has 14 amino acids. Only the CDR3 DNA stays, 42 bases, in frame from base 1. Source material: peripheral blood. The receptor was derived from a woman aged 50 to 60 in a cohort sampled during active or convalescent COVID-19. Recombination connected TRBV21-1 to TRBJ2-3; no check of the table's D call, TRBD1, against the DNA was made. TRBV21-1 is annotated as a pseudogene. The nucleotide sequence is TGTGCCAGCACCCTGGGACAGGGCACAGATACGCAGTATTTT. This is translated as CASTLGQGTDTQYF.